These 14 T cell receptor beta chains share one sample of origin, sequenced in a study of cytomegalovirus exposure and HLA in healthy donors. Use of 60 Vbeta and 13 Jbeta primers characterized the PCR. Assay: immunoSEQ multiplex PCR; the TCRdb copy retains only in-frame clones and omits some. This sample's table has tens of thousands of clones. Input material: PBMCs. The receptors derive from a man between 45 and 60 years old in good health and CMV-seropositive.

This sequence joins TRBV9 and TRBJ2-1; 8 bases fit TRBD2. CDR1 and CDR2 from the germline V gene are SGDLS and YYNGEE. V lost 1 base and J lost 0; bases outside the gene matches: 3. This CDR3 spans 16 amino acids. Written as DNA, the CDR3 is TGTGCCAGCAGCGTACAAGCGGGAGTCTCCTACAATGAGCAGTTCTTC. Translation gives CASSVQAGVSYNEQFF.

The chain carries TRBV4-3 and TRBJ2-5, with 9 bases fitting TRBD2. CDR1 LGHNA and CDR2 YSLEER come from the germline V gene. The CDR3 length is 16 residues. The ends lost 5 bases at V and 2 bases at J; junction bases unmatched: 9. CDR3 loop: CASSKGAGGVQETQYF. CDR3 bases: TGCGCCAGCAGCAAAGGGGCGGGAGGGGTGCAAGAGACCCAGTACTTC.

The chain recombines TRBV7-6 with TRBJ2-1, with D tentatively TRBD2 (6 bases). V was cut by 1 base and J by 8 bases, with 18 bases left in between. The CDR3 length is 16 residues. CDR1 SGHVS and CDR2 FNYEAQ come from the germline V gene. The CDR3 region has the DNA TGTGCCAGCAGCTTAGTCCAAGCTAGCGCGGGATATGAGCAGTTCTTC. It yields the protein CASSLVQASAGYEQFF.

This chain connects TRBV19 to TRBJ1-3, with TRBD1 identical over 7 bases. Trimming removed 3 bases from V and 0 bases from J; junction bases left unmatched: 5. The CDR3 length is 16 residues. The germline gives CDR1 LNHDA, CDR2 SQIVND (reference sequence). CDR3 sequence (DNA): TGTGCCAGTAGTATGGGACAGCCTCACTCTGGAAACACCATATATTTT. It yields the protein CASSMGQPHSGNTIYF.

CDR3 residues: CASSLGPGTSVYEQYF. CDR3 bases: TGTGCCAGCAGCTTAGGCCCCGGGACTTCCGTATACGAGCAGTACTTC. The rearrangement uses TRBV13 and TRBJ2-7, with D possibly matching TRBD2 (6 bases). This CDR3 region has 16 residues. The V end lost 0 bases, the J end lost 4 bases, and 16 bases lay between the germline ends. Germline-derived CDR1 and CDR2 are PRHDT and FYEKMQ (reference sequence).

The chain recombines TRBV18 with TRBJ1-4; perhaps TRBD1 as D (6 bases). With 3 bases removed from V and 12 bases from J, the gap between germline ends came to 14 bases. The CDR3 consists of 13 residues. Per germline, CDR1 KGHSH and CDR2 LQKENI. CDR3: CASSPSRGAELFF. The CDR3 region has the DNA TGTGCCAGCTCACCTTCCCGGGGGGCAGAACTGTTTTTT.

The V and J genes are TRBV5-4 and TRBJ1-1, with TRBD1 as a possible D gene (6 bases). The CDR3 runs to 13 residues. Germline V gene sequence: CDR1 SGHNT, CDR2 YYREEE (reference sequence). Trimming removed 3 bases at V and 0 bases at J, with 6 bases between. CDR3 sequence (DNA): TGTGCCAGCAGCTGGACAGTGAACACTGAAGCTTTCTTT. Amino acids: CASSWTVNTEAFF.

The chain employs TRBV9 and TRBJ2-1; 9 bases fit TRBD2. CDR3 length: 16 residues. From germline, CDR1 is SGDLS and CDR2 YYNGEE. V was pared by 0 bases and J by 10 bases, with 11 bases of the junction left unmatched. This CDR3 is CASSVDAGGPGREQFF. The CDR3 DNA follows: TGTGCCAGCAGCGTAGATGCGGGAGGGCCCGGAAGGGAGCAGTTCTTC.

The rearrangement links TRBV4-1 to TRBJ2-5; TRBD2 might be the D (6 bases). This CDR3 is 15 amino acids long. V lost 4 bases and J 1 base, leaving 13 bases between the germline ends. Germline CDR1 is MGHRA and CDR2 is YSYEKL. The CDR3 reads CASSPSGQTQETQYF. The CDR3 nucleotides are TGCGCCAGCAGCCCGAGCGGGCAGACCCAAGAGACCCAGTACTTC.

The chain employs TRBV5-1 and TRBJ2-3; TRBD2 agrees at 11 bases. The CDR3 runs 17 residues. The V gene end was trimmed by 0 bases and the J gene end by 7 bases; junction bases not matched to a gene: 10. Germline lookup yields CDR1 SGHRS and CDR2 YFSETQ. In DNA, the CDR3 is TGCGCCAGCAGCTTGGCCCTGACTAGCGGGACCCCAAATACGCAGTATTTT. Amino acid sequence: CASSLALTSGTPNTQYF.

This chain links TRBV13 with TRBJ2-1; tentative D call: TRBD2 (5 bases). Trimming removed 5 bases at V and 5 bases at J, with 7 bases between. Germline assignment: CDR1 PRHDT and CDR2 FYEKMQ (reference sequence). CDR3 length equals 12 residues. Here the CDR3 reads CASSALDNEQFF. For the CDR3, the DNA is TGTGCCAGCAGCGCACTAGACAATGAGCAGTTCTTC.

The chain is built from TRBV5-1 and TRBJ1-1, with 12 nucleotides matching TRBD1. CDR3 length: 16 residues. From germline, CDR1 is SGHRS and CDR2 YFSETQ. The ends lost 4 bases at V and 2 bases at J; junction bases unmatched: 6. CDR3 amino acids: CASSPGTGGSNTEAFF. CDR3 coding DNA: TGCGCCAGCAGCCCCGGGACAGGGGGCTCCAACACTGAAGCTTTCTTT.

The chain links TRBV9 to TRBJ2-1, with 12 nucleotides matching TRBD2. There are 15 residues in the CDR3. Unmatched junction bases numbered 8, after V lost 4 bases and J lost 9 bases. CDR1 and CDR2 (germline): SGDLS, YYNGEE. Written as DNA, the CDR3 is TGTGCCAGCAGCCCCCTAGCGGGAGGGCCCTCTGAGCAGTTCTTC. Translated: CASSPLAGGPSEQFF.

The J gene is TRBJ1-2, the V gene TRBV5-6, with D unclear. V gave up 2 bases and J gave up 6 bases, with 14 bases separating them. The CDR3 has 14 residues. Germline CDR1 reads SGHDT; CDR2 reads YYEEEE. The CDR3 sequence is CASSFLKPHNGYTF. The CDR3 DNA follows: TGTGCCAGCAGCTTCTTGAAGCCCCATAATGGCTACACCTTC.